Shown below are 23 T cell receptor beta chains from a single sample sequenced in a study of blood T cell repertoires in COVID-19 (dated by TCRdb to 2018 to 2021). Libraries were prepared through the immunoSEQ multiplex PCR assay. In TCRdb, the immuneACCESS table is reduced to in-frame sequences with V and J assigned. These tables do not hold every clone; where another copy was compared, an unresolved V gene accounts for under half, and the others remain unexplained. The sample yields around 32,000 clones; over 85% were counted once. Jointly, the top ten make up about 0.86% of the sample. The sequencing sample was made of peripheral blood. These receptors all come from a male donor with active COVID-19.

This clone was seen only a few times. The chain recombines TRBV6-5 with TRBJ1-5; D unclear. V lost 6 bases and J lost 3, with 9 bases in between. This CDR3 is 13 amino acids long. CDR1 and CDR2 from the germline V gene are MNHEY and SVGAGI. The CDR3 loop is CASSGRDNQPQHF. CDR3 DNA sequence: TGTGCCAGCAGCGGACGGGACAATCAGCCCCAGCATTTT.

About this clone itself: Other DNA sequences in the sample encode the same CDR3. The chain links TRBV7-9 to TRBJ1-2; D is possibly TRBD1 (6 bases). This CDR3 is built from 14 residues. Trimming took 5 bases from V and 11 from J, leaving 21 bases between them. Germline V gives CDR1 SEHNR, CDR2 FQNEAQ (reference sequence). CDR3 loop: CASSRSTGPAVYTF. Written as DNA, the CDR3 is TGTGCCAGCAGCCGAAGCACAGGGCCGGCCGTGTACACCTTC.

CDR3: CASSLDRDWQPQHF. The CDR3 region has the DNA TGTGCCAGCAGCCTTGACAGGGACTGGCAGCCCCAGCATTTT. The chain recombines TRBV6-2 or TRBV6-3 with TRBJ1-5; 7 bases map to TRBD1. J gave up 7 bases and V 6 bases, and 9 bases lay outside the gene matches. This CDR3 has 14 residues. Looked up from germline, CDR1 is MNHEY and CDR2 is SVGEGT.

The genes are TRBV6-5 and TRBJ2-7; D gene unclear. Trimming cost V 0 bases and J 5 bases, with 11 bases left between them. The length of the CDR3 is 14 residues. Germline CDR1 reads MNHEY; CDR2 reads SVGAGI. The CDR3 here is CASSYSTIWHEQYF. In DNA form, the CDR3 reads TGTGCCAGCAGTTACTCTACGATCTGGCACGAGCAGTACTTC.

This clone was detected a few times. At one end, the junction sequence differs from germline, possibly due to a read error. The genes are TRBV27 and TRBJ1-5; 12 bases line up with TRBD1. The CDR3 loop spans 15 amino acids. Germline assignment: CDR1 MNHEY and CDR2 SMNVEV (reference sequence). CDR3 protein: CASSVGTGGNQPQHF. The CDR3 region has the DNA TGTGCCAGCAGTGTTGGGACAGGGGGCAACCAGCCCCAGCATTTT.

This chain connects TRBV18 to TRBJ2-2, with 7 bases matching TRBD1. Per the germline V gene, CDR1 is KGHSH and CDR2 is LQKENI. This CDR3 region has 13 residues. V lost 5 bases, J lost 6 bases, and 3 bases stayed unmatched. The CDR3 DNA reads as TGTGCCAGCTCAATGGACAGGTCCGGGGAGCTGTTTTTT. Residues: CASSMDRSGELFF.

The chain has TRBV6-2 or TRBV6-3 and TRBJ2-2, with TRBD1 as a possible D gene (5 bases). The CDR3 is 17 residues long. The V end lost 4 bases, the J end lost 4 bases, and 19 bases lay between the germline ends. Germline-derived CDR1 and CDR2 are MNHEY and SVGEGT. The CDR3 is CASSSRRGSGSTGELFF. The CDR3 DNA sequence: TGTGCCAGCAGTTCCAGAAGGGGTTCAGGCTCCACCGGGGAGCTGTTTTTT.

The chain has TRBV18 and TRBJ2-5; 12 bases map to TRBD1. Germline V gives CDR1 KGHSH, CDR2 LQKENI. The V and J ends lost 5 bases and 3 bases, in that order; junction bases with no gene match: 7. The CDR3 has 16 residues. DNA of the CDR3: TGTGCCAGCTCATATACCGGGACAGGGGGCAAAGAGACCCAGTACTTC. Translated: CASSYTGTGGKETQYF.

In its sample, this clone was seen once. The CDR3 nucleotides read TGTGCCAGCAGTCGAGACAGGGGGCGTTCTGGAAACACCATATATTTT. It encodes CASSRDRGRSGNTIYF. V gene TRBV7-2 combines with J gene TRBJ1-3, with 10 nucleotides matching TRBD1. Trimming took 6 bases from V and 1 from J; bases not matched to a gene: 6. The length of the CDR3 is 16 residues. Germline V lookup: CDR1 SGHTA, CDR2 FQGNSA.

This sequence joins TRBV11-2 and TRBJ1-5; the D gene is possibly TRBD1 (6 bases). The CDR3 contains 14 residues. In germline, CDR1 is SGHAT, CDR2 FQNNGV. The V and J ends lost 0 bases and 5 bases respectively, with 8 bases between them. The CDR3 loop is CASSLDTGYQPQHF. CDR3 nucleotide sequence: TGTGCCAGCAGCTTAGATACAGGGTATCAGCCCCAGCATTTT.

The V call is TRBV4-1, the J call TRBJ1-1; a weak D match, TRBD1 (5 bases). CDR1 is MGHRA and CDR2 is YSYEKL in the germline V gene. Trimming left V 0 bases short and J 8 bases short, with 34 bases between. The CDR3 has 21 amino acids. The CDR3 here is CASSQDSPYPPIRGPLREAFF. CDR3 coding DNA: TGCGCCAGCAGCCAAGATAGCCCTTACCCCCCGATAAGGGGCCCCCTGCGGGAAGCTTTCTTT.

CDR3 protein: CSVGVDPGYEKLFF. The DNA of the CDR3 is TGCAGCGTTGGGGTCGATCCGGGGTATGAAAAACTGTTTTTT. This chain connects TRBV29-1 to TRBJ1-4; no definite D call. Trimming took 4 bases from V and 6 from J, leaving 15 bases between them. Germline lookup yields CDR1 SQVTM and CDR2 ANQGSEA. The CDR3 runs 14 residues.

As DNA, the CDR3 is TGTGCCAGCAGCCTGAACTCGGGCAGGGGGAGACATGGCTACACCTTC. It codes for CASSLNSGRGRHGYTF. The V call is TRBV7-9, the J call TRBJ1-2; TRBD1 matches 7 bases. V dropped 5 bases and J dropped 6; count of bases not matched to a gene: 15. The CDR3 is 16 amino acids. Germline V lookup: CDR1 SEHNR, CDR2 FQNEAQ (reference sequence).

The DNA for the CDR3 is TGTGCCAGCAGCCCCTACTGGAATGAGCAGTTCTTC. Its translation is CASSPYWNEQFF. The V and J genes are TRBV7-2 and TRBJ2-1; unclear D gene. The CDR3 has 12 amino acids. V was cut by 5 bases and J by 7 bases, with 9 bases left in between. CDR1 and CDR2 from the germline V gene are SGHTA and FQGNSA.

CDR3 protein: CATSKAGTANTEAFF. The CDR3 nucleotides read TGTGCCACCAGCAAAGCCGGGACAGCCAACACTGAAGCTTTCTTT. The genes are TRBV15 and TRBJ1-1; 7 bases are shared with TRBD1. Trimming cost V 4 bases and J 2 bases; bases outside gene matches: 7. Germline assignment: CDR1 LNHNV and CDR2 YYDKDF (reference sequence). This CDR3 contains 15 residues.

The chain couples TRBV6-2 or TRBV6-3 to TRBJ2-7; D unclear. CDR3 length equals 15 residues. With 6 bases removed from V and 0 bases from J, the gap between germline ends came to 15 bases. Germline V gene lookup returns CDR1 MNHEY and CDR2 SVGEGT. CDR3 in DNA: TGTGCCAGCAGCCAAGGAGATTCGAGCTCCTACGAGCAGTACTTC. Translation gives CASSQGDSSSYEQYF.

This rearrangement joins TRBV7-9 to TRBJ1-1, with no clear D. The ends were cut back, 5 bases at V and 10 bases at J, with 20 bases in the middle. This CDR3 is 14 amino acids long. Germline CDR1 reads SEHNR; CDR2 reads FQNEAQ (reference sequence). The CDR3 spells CASSHVNSWASAFF. CDR3 sequence (DNA): TGTGCCAGCAGCCACGTCAATAGTTGGGCCTCAGCTTTCTTT.

The V call is TRBV7-2, the J call TRBJ2-2; TRBD2 might be the D (6 bases). V was clipped by 7 bases and J by 4 bases, with 19 bases between them. Looked up from germline, CDR1 is SGHTA and CDR2 is FQGNSA. This CDR3 has 16 amino acids. This chain's CDR3 is CASIWRERDGTGELFF. DNA for the CDR3: TGTGCCAGCATCTGGCGGGAAAGGGACGGCACCGGGGAGCTGTTTTTT.

The chain employs TRBV18 and TRBJ1-5, with 7 bases lining up with TRBD1. V was pared by 0 bases and J by 4 bases, with 6 bases of the junction left unmatched. The CDR3 totals 16 residues. In germline, CDR1 is KGHSH, CDR2 LQKENI. CDR3 sequence reads: CASSPPYGTANQPQHF. The DNA of the CDR3 is TGTGCCAGCTCACCACCGTACGGGACAGCGAATCAGCCCCAGCATTTT.

This clone was recorded a few times. The chain has TRBV7-3 and TRBJ1-2, with 11 bases lining up with TRBD1. CDR3 size: 14 residues. After removal of 6 bases from V and 5 bases from J, the junction contained 5 bases not matched to a gene. Germline CDR1 is SGHTA and CDR2 is FQGTGA. CDR3 protein: CASSLDRGPYGYTF. CDR3 coding DNA: TGTGCCAGCAGTCTGGACAGGGGGCCTTATGGCTACACCTTC.

J is TRBJ1-2 and V is TRBV6-5; 7 positions match TRBD1. CDR1 and CDR2 (germline): MNHEY, SVGAGI. This CDR3 region has 13 residues. Unmatched junction bases numbered 5, after V lost 6 bases and J lost 4 bases. The CDR3 sequence is CASRLGTAYGYTF. Written as DNA, the CDR3 is TGTGCCAGCAGACTGGGGACAGCCTATGGCTACACCTTC.

The table lists this clone with a few counts. The rearrangement links TRBV2 to TRBJ1-1, with D possibly matching TRBD1 (5 bases). Germline CDR1 is SNHLY and CDR2 is FYNNEI. This CDR3 is 16 amino acids long. V gave up 6 bases and J gave up 2 bases, with 19 bases separating them. CDR3 amino acids: CASRVSGVRANTEAFF. CDR3 DNA sequence: TGTGCCAGCAGGGTGAGTGGAGTCAGGGCTAACACTGAAGCTTTCTTT. Together with reference TRBV2 and TRBJ1-1, the CDR3 gives the full variable domain: EPEVTQTPSHQVTQMGQEVILRCVPISNHLYFYWYRQILGQKVEFLVSFYNNEISEKSEIFDDQFSVERPDGSNFTLKIRSTKLEDSAMYFCASRVSGVRANTEAFFGQGTRLTVV.

This chain joins TRBV19 and TRBJ1-5, with D perhaps matching TRBD1 (6 bases). Per the germline V gene, CDR1 is LNHDA and CDR2 is SQIVND (reference sequence). The CDR3 is 17 amino acids. The V end lost 5 bases, the J end lost 1 base, and 18 bases lay between the germline ends. CDR3 residues: CASSDHPSGESNQPQHF. CDR3 sequence (DNA): TGTGCCAGTAGTGATCACCCCTCAGGGGAGAGCAATCAGCCCCAGCATTTT.